This is a list of T cell receptor beta chains from one sample in a study of blood T cell repertoires in COVID-19. Libraries were prepared by immunoSEQ multiplex PCR; TCRdb keeps only in-frame clonotypes and omits some of them. The sample shows around 150,000 clones, around nine tenths of them seen only once. Sample: peripheral blood. All receptors come from a woman in her sixties or seventies with COVID-19, enrolled during active disease. CDR3s include the opening cysteine and the closing phenylalanine or tryptophan.

TRBV2,15,CASSEWGATNEKLFF
TRBV30,13,CAGLNQGAGGYTF
TRBV4-1,13,CASSQDLFTEAFF
TRBV11-1,12,CASSPQTGKLFF
TRBV27,14,CASSLSIATDTQYF
TRBV29-1,15,CSANPGTSGDNEQFF
TRBV5-8,12,CASRSPGGRLFF
TRBV5-4,14,CASSLFGGNYGYTF
TRBV28,13,CASGGQRFYGYTF
TRBV6-5,15,CASLNPGLANNEQFF
TRBV9,16,CASSPFGGGSYNEQFF
TRBV15,15,CATSRDPGEGNEQFF
TRBV11-1,15,CASSLLYRSTDTQYF
TRBV4-1,15,CASSQDGAVQETQYF
TRBV13,14,CASSLRQGTDTQYF
TRBV2,14,CASRGTAEVRGYTF